The 4 T cell receptor beta chains reported below all come from one sample, sequenced in a study of blood T cells in healthy people across ages. The second PCR ran roughly 6 to 11 cycles with a sample-barcoded 5' primer and J-beta primers. TCRdb called the 5' RACE reads again in MiXCR, with one record for every CDR3 protein. This sample carries roughly 1,700,000 distinct CDR3 sequences, roughly 27% of them seen once, and the ten largest clones take less than 9.5%. Sample: blood. These receptors all stem from a woman under 40 in good health.

This chain joins TRBV5-1 and TRBJ2-7, with 13 nucleotides matching TRBD2. The better agreement between TRBJ2-5 and the DNA end casts doubt on the J call. This CDR3 comprises 16 residues. Germline loops: CDR1 SGHRS, CDR2 YFSETQ. The CDR3 loop reads CASSQGLAGAVETQYF. The CDR3 DNA reads TGCGCCAGCAGCCAAGGACTAGCGGGGGCGGTGGAGACCCAGTACTTC.

This clonotype was recorded at least ten times. V gene TRBV6-1 combines with J gene TRBJ2-3, with D possibly being TRBD1 or TRBD2 (6 bases each). Trimming cost V 11 bases and J 2 bases, with 20 bases left between them. Germline V gene sequence: CDR1 MNHNS, CDR2 SASEGT. This CDR3 region has 15 residues. The CDR3 sequence: CASGAGGPLTDTQYF. The CDR3 DNA sequence: TGTGCCTCAGGAGCCGGGGGCCCCCTCACAGATACGCAGTATTTT.

The genes are TRBV6-2 or TRBV6-3 and TRBJ1-5, with D maybe TRBD1 (5 bases). CDR3 length: 14 residues. Germline assignment: CDR1 MNHEY and CDR2 SVGEGT. V was pared by 6 bases and J by 7 bases, with 16 bases between. CDR3 loop: CASRLPRETQPQHF. CDR3 coding DNA: TGTGCCAGCAGGCTCCCCAGGGAAACCCAGCCCCAGCATTTT.

This chain uses TRBV6-2 or TRBV6-3 with TRBJ2-1, with unresolved D. Between the trimmed V and J ends, which lost 8 bases and 6 bases, there was a span of 11 bases. Germline CDR1 MNHEY, CDR2 SVGEGT. The CDR3 consists of 12 residues. The chain's CDR3 is CASDAWGNEQFF. The DNA of the CDR3 is TGTGCCAGCGACGCGTGGGGCAATGAGCAGTTCTTC.